This is a list of T cell receptor beta chains from one sample in a study of T cell responses to AZD1222 COVID-19 vaccine. Clones were sequenced by immunoSEQ multiplex PCR, and TCRdb holds only the in-frame ones, with some missing. The table has under 150,000 clones, 88% seen once. Sequences were derived from peripheral blood, sampled on day 0 of MenACWY control vaccination. All receptors come from an adult in good health. The CDR3 runs from the conserved cysteine through the conserved F or W. Each record gives: V gene, J gene, clone size, D gene, CDR3 DNA, CDR3 protein. The D gene is left open where the match is weak. Part of the rows lack a size; the others show once, few, many or a class for expanded clones.

>TRBV5-1|TRBJ2-2|-|-
TGCGCCAGCAGCTTGTTTTCAGGACCAAGAGGGGAGCTGTTTTTT
CASSLFSGPRGELFF
>TRBV12-3/TRBV12-4|TRBJ1-2|-|-
TGTGCCAGCAGTTTAGCGCTCCAGAATGGCTACACCTTC
CASSLALQNGYTF
>TRBV3-1/TRBV3-2|TRBJ2-5|-|-
TGTGCCAGCAGCCAAGTATCTAGCGTAAAGACCCAGTACTTC
CASSQVSSVKTQYF
>TRBV2|TRBJ1-2|-|-
TGTGCCAGCAACATGAGGTATGGCTACACCTTC
CASNMRYGYTF
>TRBV9|TRBJ2-3|-|TRBD2
TGTGCCAGCAGCGTAGAGGGACTAGCGGGAGTCGGGACAGATACGCAGTATTTT
CASSVEGLAGVGTDTQYF
>TRBV28|TRBJ2-2|-|-
TGTGCCAGCAGTTCCCCAGGGGAGCTGTTTTTT
CASSSPGELFF
>TRBV6-2/TRBV6-3|TRBJ2-5|-|TRBD2
TGTGCCAGCAGTTACTCAGCGGGAGGGAAGAGAGAGACCCAGTACTTC
CASSYSAGGKRETQYF
>TRBV7-9|TRBJ2-7|-|TRBD2
TGTGCCAGCAGCTCCCTCGGCGGGAGTAACACCTACGAGCAGTACTTC
CASSSLGGSNTYEQYF
>TRBV19|TRBJ2-5|-|TRBD1
TGTGCCAGTAGCTCCCGACAGGGTTTGGAGACCCAGTACTTC
CASSSRQGLETQYF
>TRBV6-4|TRBJ2-7|-|TRBD2
TGTGCCCCCGAGCGGGGGTTCGAGCAGTACTTC
CAPERGFEQYF
>TRBV19|TRBJ1-6|-|TRBD1
TGTGCCAGTAGTCTACAGGGGACGAATTCACCCCTCCACTTT
CASSLQGTNSPLHF
>TRBV7-6|TRBJ2-3|once|TRBD2
TGTGCCAGCAGCTTAGGCGGGAGGGCCTCCAGAGATACGCAGTATTTT
CASSLGGRASRDTQYF